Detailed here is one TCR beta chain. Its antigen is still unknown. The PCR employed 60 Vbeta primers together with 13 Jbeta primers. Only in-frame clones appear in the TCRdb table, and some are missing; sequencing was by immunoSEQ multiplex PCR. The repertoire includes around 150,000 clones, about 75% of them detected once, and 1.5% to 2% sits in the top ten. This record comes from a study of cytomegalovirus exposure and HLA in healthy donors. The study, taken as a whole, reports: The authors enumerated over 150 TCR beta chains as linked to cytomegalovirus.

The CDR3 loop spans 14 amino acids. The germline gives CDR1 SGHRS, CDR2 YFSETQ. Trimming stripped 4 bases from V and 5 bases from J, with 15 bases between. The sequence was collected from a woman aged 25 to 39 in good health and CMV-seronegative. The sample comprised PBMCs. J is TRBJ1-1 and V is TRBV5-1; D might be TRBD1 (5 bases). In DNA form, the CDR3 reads TGCGCCAGCAGCGGGGGACTCACGGGAACTGAAGCTTTCTTT. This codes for CASSGGLTGTEAFF. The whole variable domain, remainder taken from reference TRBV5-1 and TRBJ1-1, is KAGVTQTPRYLIKTRGQQVTLSCSPISGHRSVSWYQQTPGQGLQFLFEYFSETQRNKGNFPGRFSGRQFSNSRSEMNVSTLELGDSALYLCASSGGLTGTEAFFGQGTRLTVV.